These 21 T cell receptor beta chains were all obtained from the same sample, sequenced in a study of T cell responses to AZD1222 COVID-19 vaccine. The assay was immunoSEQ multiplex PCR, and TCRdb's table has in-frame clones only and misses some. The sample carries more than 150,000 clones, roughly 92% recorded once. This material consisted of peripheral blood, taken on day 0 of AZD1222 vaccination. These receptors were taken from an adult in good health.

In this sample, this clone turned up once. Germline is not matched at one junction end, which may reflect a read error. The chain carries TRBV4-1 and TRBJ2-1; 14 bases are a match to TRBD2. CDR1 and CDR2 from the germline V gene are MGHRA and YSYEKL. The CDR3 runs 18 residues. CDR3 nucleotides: TGCGCCAGCACCCAAGGTGGACTAGCGGGAGGCCTCTACAATGAGCAGTTCTTC. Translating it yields CASTQGGLAGGLYNEQFF.

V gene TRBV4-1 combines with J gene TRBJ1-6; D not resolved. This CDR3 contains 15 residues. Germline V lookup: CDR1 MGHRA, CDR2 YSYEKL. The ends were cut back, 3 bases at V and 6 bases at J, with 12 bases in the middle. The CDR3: CASSQDTRPNSPLHF. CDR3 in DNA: TGCGCCAGCAGCCAGGATACAAGACCTAATTCACCCCTCCACTTT.

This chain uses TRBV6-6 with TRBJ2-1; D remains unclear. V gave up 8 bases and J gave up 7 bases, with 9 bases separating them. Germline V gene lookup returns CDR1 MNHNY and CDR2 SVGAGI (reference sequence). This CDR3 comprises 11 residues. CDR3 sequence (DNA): TGTGCCAGCCTATGGGGAAATGAGCAGTTCTTC. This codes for CASLWGNEQFF.

This CDR3 reads CASSPSRANTGELFF. In nucleotides, the CDR3 is TGTGCCAGCTCACCGAGCAGGGCTAACACCGGGGAGCTGTTTTTT. The chain is built from TRBV18 and TRBJ2-2; TRBD1 is a possible D gene (5 bases). CDR3 size: 15 residues. Trimming stripped 3 bases from V and 2 bases from J, with 10 bases between. Germline V gives CDR1 KGHSH, CDR2 LQKENI.

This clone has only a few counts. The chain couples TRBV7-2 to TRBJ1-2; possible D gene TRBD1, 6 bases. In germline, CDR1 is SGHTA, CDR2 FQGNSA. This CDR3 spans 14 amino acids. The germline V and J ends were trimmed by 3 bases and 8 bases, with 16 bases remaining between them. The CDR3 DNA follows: TGTGCCAGCAGCTTGATCACAGGGCCGGGCGGCTACACCTTC. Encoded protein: CASSLITGPGGYTF. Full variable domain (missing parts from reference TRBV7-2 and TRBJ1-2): GAGVSQSPSNKVTEKGKDVELRCDPISGHTALYWYRQSLGQGLEFLIYFQGNSAPDKSGLPSDRFSAERTGGSVSTLTIQRTQQEDSAVYLCASSLITGPGGYTFGSGTRLTVV.

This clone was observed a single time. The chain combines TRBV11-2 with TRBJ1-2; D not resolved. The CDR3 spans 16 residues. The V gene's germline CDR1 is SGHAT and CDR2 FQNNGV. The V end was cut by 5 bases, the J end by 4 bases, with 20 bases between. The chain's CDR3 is CASSLRGGTGSYGYTF. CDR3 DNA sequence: TGTGCCAGCAGCCTCCGGGGAGGTACTGGATCCTATGGCTACACCTTC. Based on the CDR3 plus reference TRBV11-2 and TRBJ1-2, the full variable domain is EAGVAQSPRYKIIEKRQSVAFWCNPISGHATLYWYQQILGQGPKLLIQFQNNGVVDDSQLPKDRFSAERLKGVDSTLKIQPAKLEDSAVYLCASSLRGGTGSYGYTFGSGTRLTVV.

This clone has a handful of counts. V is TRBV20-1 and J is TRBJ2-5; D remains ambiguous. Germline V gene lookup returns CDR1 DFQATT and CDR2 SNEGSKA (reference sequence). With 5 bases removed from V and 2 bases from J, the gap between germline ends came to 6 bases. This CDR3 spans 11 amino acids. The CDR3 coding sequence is TGCAGTGCTGAACCTCAAGAGACCCAGTACTTC. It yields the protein CSAEPQETQYF.

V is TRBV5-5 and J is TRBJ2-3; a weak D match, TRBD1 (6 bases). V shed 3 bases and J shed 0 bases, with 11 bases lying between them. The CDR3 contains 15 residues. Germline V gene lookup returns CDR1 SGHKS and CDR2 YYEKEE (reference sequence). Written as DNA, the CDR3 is TGTGCCAGCAGCTACGGACAGCCTAGCACAGATACGCAGTATTTT. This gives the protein CASSYGQPSTDTQYF.

CDR3 coding DNA: TGTGCCACCTGGACAGGAACTGAAGGGCTGGGTCAGCCCCAGCATTTT. Translating gives CATWTGTEGLGQPQHF. The rearrangement joins TRBV28 to TRBJ1-5; 7 positions match TRBD1. Germline V lookup: CDR1 MDHEN, CDR2 SYDVKM. The CDR3 covers 16 residues. V dropped 10 bases and J dropped 6; count of bases not matched to a gene: 18.

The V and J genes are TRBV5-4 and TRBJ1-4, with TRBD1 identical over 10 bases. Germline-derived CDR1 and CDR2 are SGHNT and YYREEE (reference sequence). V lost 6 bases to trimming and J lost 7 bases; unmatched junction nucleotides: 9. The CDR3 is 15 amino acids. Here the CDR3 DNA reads TGTGCCAGCACCTCGACAGGGGGCGCGAGTGAAAAACTGTTTTTT. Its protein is CASTSTGGASEKLFF.

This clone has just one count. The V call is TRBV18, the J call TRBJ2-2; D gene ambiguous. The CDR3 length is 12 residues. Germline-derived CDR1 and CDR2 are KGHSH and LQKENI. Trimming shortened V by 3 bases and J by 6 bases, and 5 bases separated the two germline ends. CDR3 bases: TGTGCCAGCTCACCGTTACCCGGGGAGCTGTTTTTT. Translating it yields CASSPLPGELFF.

The CDR3 coding sequence is TGTGCCAGCAGTTACGGGGGCGATGAGCAGTTCTTC. It yields the protein CASSYGGDEQFF. This chain joins TRBV12-3 or TRBV12-4 and TRBJ2-1; either TRBD1 or TRBD2 may fit D (6 bases each). Trimming stripped 4 bases from V and 8 bases from J, with 9 bases between. The CDR3 is 12 amino acids.

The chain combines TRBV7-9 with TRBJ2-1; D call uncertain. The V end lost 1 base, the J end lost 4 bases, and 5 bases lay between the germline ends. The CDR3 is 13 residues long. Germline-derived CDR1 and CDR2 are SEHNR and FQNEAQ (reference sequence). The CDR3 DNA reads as TGTGCCAGCAGCTTAGGCTTTTACAATGAGCAGTTCTTC. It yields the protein CASSLGFYNEQFF.

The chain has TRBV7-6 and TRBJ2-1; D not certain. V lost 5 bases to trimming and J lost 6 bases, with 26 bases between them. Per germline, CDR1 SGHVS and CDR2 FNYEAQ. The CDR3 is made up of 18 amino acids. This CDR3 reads CASSREPHLSSGSNEQFF. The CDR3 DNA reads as TGTGCCAGCAGCCGCGAACCCCACTTGAGTTCGGGCTCCAATGAGCAGTTCTTC. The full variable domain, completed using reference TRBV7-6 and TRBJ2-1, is GAGVSQSPRYKVTKRGQDVALRCDPISGHVSLYWYRQALGQGPEFLTYFNYEAQQDKSGLPNDRFSAERPEGSISTLTIQRTEQRDSAMYRCASSREPHLSSGSNEQFFGPGTRLTVL.

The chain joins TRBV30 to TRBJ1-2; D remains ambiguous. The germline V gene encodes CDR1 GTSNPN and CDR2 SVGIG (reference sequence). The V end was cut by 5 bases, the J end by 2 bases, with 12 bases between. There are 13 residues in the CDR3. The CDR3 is CAWGAGHNYGYTF. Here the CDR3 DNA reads TGTGCCTGGGGCGCGGGCCACAACTATGGCTACACCTTC.

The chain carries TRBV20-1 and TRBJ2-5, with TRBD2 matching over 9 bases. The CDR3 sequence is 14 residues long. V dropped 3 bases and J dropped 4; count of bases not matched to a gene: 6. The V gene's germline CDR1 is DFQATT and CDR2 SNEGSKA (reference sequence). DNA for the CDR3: TGCAGTGCTAGTAGGCTAGCGGGGTCAGAGACCCAGTACTTC. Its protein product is CSASRLAGSETQYF.

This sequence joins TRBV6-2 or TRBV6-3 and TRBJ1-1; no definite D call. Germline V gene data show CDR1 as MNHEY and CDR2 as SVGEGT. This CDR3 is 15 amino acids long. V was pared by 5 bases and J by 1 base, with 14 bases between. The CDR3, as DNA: TGTGCCAGCAGTCCAGTAGACACACCGAACACTGAAGCTTTCTTT. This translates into CASSPVDTPNTEAFF.

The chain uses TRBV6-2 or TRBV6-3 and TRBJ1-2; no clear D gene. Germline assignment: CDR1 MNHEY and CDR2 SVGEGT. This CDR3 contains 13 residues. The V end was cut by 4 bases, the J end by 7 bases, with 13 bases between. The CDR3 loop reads CASSFSQAGGYTF. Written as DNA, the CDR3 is TGTGCCAGCAGTTTCTCGCAGGCCGGTGGCTACACCTTC.

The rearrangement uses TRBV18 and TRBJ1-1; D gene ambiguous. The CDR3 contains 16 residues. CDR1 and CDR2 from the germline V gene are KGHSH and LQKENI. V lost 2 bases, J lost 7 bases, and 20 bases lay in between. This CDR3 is CASSPGGMATGFEAFF. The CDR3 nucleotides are TGTGCCAGCTCACCAGGAGGAATGGCCACTGGATTTGAAGCTTTCTTT.

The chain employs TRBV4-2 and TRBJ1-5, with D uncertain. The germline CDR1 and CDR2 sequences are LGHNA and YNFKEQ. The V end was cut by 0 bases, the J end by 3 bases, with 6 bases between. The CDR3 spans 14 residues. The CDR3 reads CASSQDRLNQPQHF. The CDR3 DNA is TGTGCCAGCAGCCAAGATCGGCTCAATCAGCCCCAGCATTTT.

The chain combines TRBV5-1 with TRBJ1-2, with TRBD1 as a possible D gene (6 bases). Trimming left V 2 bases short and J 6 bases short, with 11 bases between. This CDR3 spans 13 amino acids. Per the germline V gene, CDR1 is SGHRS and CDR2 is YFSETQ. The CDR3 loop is CASSFGDKDGYTF. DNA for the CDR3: TGCGCCAGCAGCTTCGGGGACAAAGATGGCTACACCTTC.